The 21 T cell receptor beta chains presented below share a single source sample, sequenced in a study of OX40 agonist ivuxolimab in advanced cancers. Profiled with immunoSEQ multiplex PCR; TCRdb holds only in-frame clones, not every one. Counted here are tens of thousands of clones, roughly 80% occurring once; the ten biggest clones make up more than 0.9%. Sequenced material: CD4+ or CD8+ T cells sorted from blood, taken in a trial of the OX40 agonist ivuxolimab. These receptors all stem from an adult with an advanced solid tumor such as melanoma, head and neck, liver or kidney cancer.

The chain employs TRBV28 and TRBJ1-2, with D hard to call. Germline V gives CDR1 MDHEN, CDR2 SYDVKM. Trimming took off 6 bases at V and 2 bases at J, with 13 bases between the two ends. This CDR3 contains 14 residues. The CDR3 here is CASSPSLRNYGYTF. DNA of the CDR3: TGTGCCAGCAGCCCCAGCCTCAGGAACTATGGCTACACCTTC.

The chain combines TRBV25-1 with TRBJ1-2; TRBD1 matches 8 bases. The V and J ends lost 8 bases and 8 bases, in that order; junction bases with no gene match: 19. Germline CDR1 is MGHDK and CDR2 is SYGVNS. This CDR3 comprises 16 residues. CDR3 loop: CASGKPNEDRVGGYTF. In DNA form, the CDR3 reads TGTGCCAGCGGAAAGCCTAACGAGGACAGGGTTGGGGGCTACACCTTC.

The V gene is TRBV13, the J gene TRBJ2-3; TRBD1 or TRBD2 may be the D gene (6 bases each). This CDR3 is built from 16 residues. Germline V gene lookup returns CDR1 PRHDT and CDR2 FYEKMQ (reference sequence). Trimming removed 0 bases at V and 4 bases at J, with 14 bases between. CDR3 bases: TGTGCCAGCAGCTTAGGAACAGGGAGGAGGCCAGATACGCAGTATTTT. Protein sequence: CASSLGTGRRPDTQYF.

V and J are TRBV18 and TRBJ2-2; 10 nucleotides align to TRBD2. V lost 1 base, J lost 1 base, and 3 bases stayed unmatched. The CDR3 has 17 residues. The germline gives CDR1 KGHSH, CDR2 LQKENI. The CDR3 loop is CASSPRLAGGNTGELFF. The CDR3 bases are TGTGCCAGCTCACCACGATTAGCGGGAGGGAACACCGGGGAGCTGTTTTTT.

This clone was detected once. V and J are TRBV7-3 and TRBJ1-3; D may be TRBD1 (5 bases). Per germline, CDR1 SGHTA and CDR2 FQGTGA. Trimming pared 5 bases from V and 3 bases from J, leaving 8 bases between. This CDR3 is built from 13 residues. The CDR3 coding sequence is TGTGCCAGCAGCCTCGACAGTGGAAACACCATATATTTT. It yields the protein CASSLDSGNTIYF.

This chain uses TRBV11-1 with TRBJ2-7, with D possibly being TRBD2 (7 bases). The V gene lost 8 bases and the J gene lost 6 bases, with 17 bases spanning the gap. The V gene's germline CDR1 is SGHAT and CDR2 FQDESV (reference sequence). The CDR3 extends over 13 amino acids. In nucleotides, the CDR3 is TGTGCCAGCGGATTGGAGGGGGGGGCCGAGCAGTACTTC. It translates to CASGLEGGAEQYF.

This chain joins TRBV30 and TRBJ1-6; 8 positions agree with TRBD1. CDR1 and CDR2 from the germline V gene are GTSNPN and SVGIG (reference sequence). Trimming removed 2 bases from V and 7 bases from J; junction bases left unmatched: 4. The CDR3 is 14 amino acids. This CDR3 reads CAWSSSGGNSPLHF. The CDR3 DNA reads TGTGCCTGGAGTTCATCAGGGGGCAATTCACCCCTCCACTTT.

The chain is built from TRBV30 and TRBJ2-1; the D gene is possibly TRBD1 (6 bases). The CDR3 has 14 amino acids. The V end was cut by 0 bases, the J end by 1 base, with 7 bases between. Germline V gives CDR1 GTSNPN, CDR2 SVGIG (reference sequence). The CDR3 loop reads CAWSVQGSYNEQFF. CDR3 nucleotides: TGTGCCTGGAGTGTACAGGGATCCTACAATGAGCAGTTCTTC.

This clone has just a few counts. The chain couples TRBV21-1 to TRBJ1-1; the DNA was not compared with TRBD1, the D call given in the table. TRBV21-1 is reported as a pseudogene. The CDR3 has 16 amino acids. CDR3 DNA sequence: TGTGCCAGCAGCAAAATTACAGGGATATATAACACTGAAGCTTTCTTT. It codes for CASSKITGIYNTEAFF.

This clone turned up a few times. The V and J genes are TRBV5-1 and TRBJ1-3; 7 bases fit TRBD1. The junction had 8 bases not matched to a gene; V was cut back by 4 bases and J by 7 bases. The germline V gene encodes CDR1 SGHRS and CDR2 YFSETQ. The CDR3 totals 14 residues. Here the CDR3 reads CASSEAGGTNTIYF. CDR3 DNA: TGCGCCAGCAGCGAAGCAGGGGGTACGAACACCATATATTTT.

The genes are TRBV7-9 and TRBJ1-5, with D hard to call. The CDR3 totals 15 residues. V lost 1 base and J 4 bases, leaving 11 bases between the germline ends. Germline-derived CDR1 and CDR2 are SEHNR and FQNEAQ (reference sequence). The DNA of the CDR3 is TGTGCCAGCAGCTTAGGGCTCGGGGATAATCAGCCCCAGCATTTT. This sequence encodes CASSLGLGDNQPQHF. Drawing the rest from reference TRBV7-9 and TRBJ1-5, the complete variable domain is DTGVSQNPRHKITKRGQNVTFRCDPISEHNRLYWYRQTLGQGPEFLTYFQNEAQLEKSRLLSDRFSAERPKGSFSTLEIQRTEQGDSAMYLCASSLGLGDNQPQHFGDGTRLSIL.

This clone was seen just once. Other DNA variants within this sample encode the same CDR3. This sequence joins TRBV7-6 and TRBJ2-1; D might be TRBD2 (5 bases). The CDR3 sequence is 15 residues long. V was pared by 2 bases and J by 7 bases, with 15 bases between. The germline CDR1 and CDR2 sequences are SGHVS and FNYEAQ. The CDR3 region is CASSLSAGEGNEQFF. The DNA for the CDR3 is TGTGCCAGCAGCTTAAGCGCGGGCGAAGGTAATGAGCAGTTCTTC.

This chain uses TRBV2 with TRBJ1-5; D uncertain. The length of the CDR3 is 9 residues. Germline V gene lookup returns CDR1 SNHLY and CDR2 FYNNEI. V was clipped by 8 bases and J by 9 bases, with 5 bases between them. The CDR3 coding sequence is TGTGCCAGCGGATGGCCCCAGCATTTT. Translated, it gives CASGWPQHF.

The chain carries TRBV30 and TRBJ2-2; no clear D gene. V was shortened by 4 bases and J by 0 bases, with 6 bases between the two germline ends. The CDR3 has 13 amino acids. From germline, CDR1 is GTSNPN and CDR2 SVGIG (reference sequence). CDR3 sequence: CAWIFPNTGELFF. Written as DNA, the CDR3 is TGTGCCTGGATTTTCCCGAACACCGGGGAGCTGTTTTTT.

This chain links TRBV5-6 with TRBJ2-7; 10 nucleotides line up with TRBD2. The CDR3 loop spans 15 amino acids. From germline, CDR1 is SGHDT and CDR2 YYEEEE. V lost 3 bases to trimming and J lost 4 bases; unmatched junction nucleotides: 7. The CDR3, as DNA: TGTGCCAGCAGCTCAACCCCTAGCGGGGGATACGAGCAGTACTTC. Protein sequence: CASSSTPSGGYEQYF.

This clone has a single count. The CDR3 sequence is CASSMGQGYQPQHF. CDR3 DNA: TGTGCCAGCAGTATGGGACAGGGGTACCAGCCCCAGCATTTT. The rearrangement joins TRBV7-8 to TRBJ1-5; 10 bases are a match to TRBD1. CDR1 and CDR2 (germline): SGHVS, FQNEAQ. With 6 bases clipped from V and 7 bases from J, the junction kept 6 bases outside the gene matches. The CDR3 is 14 amino acids.

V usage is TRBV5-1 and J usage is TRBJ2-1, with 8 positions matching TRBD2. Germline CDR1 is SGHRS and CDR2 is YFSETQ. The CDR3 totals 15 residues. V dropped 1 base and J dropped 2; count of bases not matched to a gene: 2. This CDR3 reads CASSLSGSPYNEQFF. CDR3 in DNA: TGCGCCAGCAGCTTGAGCGGGAGTCCCTACAATGAGCAGTTCTTC.

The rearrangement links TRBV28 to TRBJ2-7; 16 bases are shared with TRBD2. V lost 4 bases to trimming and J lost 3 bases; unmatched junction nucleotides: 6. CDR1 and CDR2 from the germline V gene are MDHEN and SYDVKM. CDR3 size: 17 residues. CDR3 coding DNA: TGTGCCAGCAGTTCCCCGGGACTAGCGGGAGGGGTCTACGAGCAGTACTTC. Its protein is CASSSPGLAGGVYEQYF.

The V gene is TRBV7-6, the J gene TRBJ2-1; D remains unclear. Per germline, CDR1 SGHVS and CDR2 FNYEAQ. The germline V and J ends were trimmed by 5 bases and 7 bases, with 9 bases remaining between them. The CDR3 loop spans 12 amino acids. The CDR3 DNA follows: TGTGCCAGCAGCCCCCAACGGAATGAGCAGTTCTTC. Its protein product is CASSPQRNEQFF. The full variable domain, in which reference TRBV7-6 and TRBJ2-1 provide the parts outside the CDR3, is GAGVSQSPRYKVTKRGQDVALRCDPISGHVSLYWYRQALGQGPEFLTYFNYEAQQDKSGLPNDRFSAERPEGSISTLTIQRTEQRDSAMYRCASSPQRNEQFFGPGTRLTVL.

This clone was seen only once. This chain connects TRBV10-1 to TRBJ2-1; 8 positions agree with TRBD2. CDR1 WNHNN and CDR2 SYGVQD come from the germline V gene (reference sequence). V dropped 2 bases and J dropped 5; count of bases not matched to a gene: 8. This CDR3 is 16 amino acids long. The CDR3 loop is CASSEISGALNNEQFF. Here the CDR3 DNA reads TGCGCCAGCAGTGAGATTAGCGGGGCCCTCAACAATGAGCAGTTCTTC.

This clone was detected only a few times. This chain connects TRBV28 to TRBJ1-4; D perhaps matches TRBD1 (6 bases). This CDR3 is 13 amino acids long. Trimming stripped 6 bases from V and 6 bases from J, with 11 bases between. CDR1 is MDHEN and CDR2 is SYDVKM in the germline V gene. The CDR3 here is CASSYRTDEKLFF. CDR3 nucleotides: TGTGCCAGCAGCTATAGGACAGATGAAAAACTGTTTTTT.